Below are 27 T cell receptor beta chains sequenced from a single sample in a study of T cells in Graves' hyperthyroidism and ophthalmopathy (dated by TCRdb to the late 2010s). The library came from multiplex PCR. Sequencing was carried out with an Illumina HiSeq 2000. Amplification of TCR beta CDR3 regions was carried out from RNA transcripts. A first-round RT-PCR of the TCR CDR3 used the HTBI primer set with the Qiagen OneStep RT-PCR kit. TCRdb reran the public reads through fastp at Q25 and MiXCR, keeping productive beta chains. Rows are combined by CDR3 protein, so each entry shows the most common genes and DNA. For this sample the table gives 400,000 or so distinct CDR3 sequences, of which roughly 15% were detected only once. The ten largest clones add up to around a fifth of the sample. Source material: blood. These receptors originate from a woman aged 25 to 45 with Graves' ophthalmopathy.

Remarks on this clonotype: This may stem from a read error, because a much larger clone lies one nucleotide away. The chain employs TRBV7-9 and TRBJ1-4; D gene unclear. Germline V gene lookup returns CDR1 SEHNR and CDR2 FQNEAQ (reference sequence). Trimming took off 2 bases at V and 7 bases at J, with 17 bases between the two ends. The CDR3 loop spans 16 amino acids. CDR3 in DNA: TGTGCCAGCAGCTTACGCCGCGGGATGGCAGCTGAAAAACTGTTTTTT. Translation gives CASSLRRGMAAEKLFF. Full variable domain (remainder filled in from reference TRBV7-9 and TRBJ1-4): DTGVSQNPRHKITKRGQNVTFRCDPISEHNRLYWYRQTLGQGPEFLTYFQNEAQLEKSRLLSDRFSAERPKGSFSTLEIQRTEQGDSAMYLCASSLRRGMAAEKLFFGSGTQLSVL.

The table lists this clonotype with a few counts. CDR3 in amino acids: CASSLGRGSYGYTF. The DNA of the CDR3 is TGCGCCAGCAGCTTGGGCAGGGGGAGCTATGGCTACACCTTC. J is TRBJ1-2 and V is TRBV5-1; 7 nucleotides line up with TRBD1. CDR1 and CDR2 from the germline V gene are SGHRS and YFSETQ. Trimming at V came to 0 bases and at J to 4 bases, leaving 3 bases not matched to a gene. This CDR3 comprises 14 residues.

This clonotype has ten or more counts. The rearrangement joins TRBV6-1 to TRBJ2-7; 7 bases line up with TRBD2. In germline, CDR1 is MNHNS, CDR2 SASEGT. V was clipped by 6 bases and J by 3 bases; unmatched bases: 8. The CDR3 extends over 14 amino acids. The CDR3 loop reads CASSQGGAIYEQYF. The CDR3, as DNA: TGTGCCAGCAGCCAGGGAGGGGCAATCTACGAGCAGTACTTC.

V usage is TRBV20-1 and J usage is TRBJ2-1; 8 positions agree with TRBD2. The length of the CDR3 is 15 residues. V was clipped by 4 bases and J by 0 bases; unmatched bases: 5. Per germline, CDR1 DFQATT and CDR2 SNEGSKA (reference sequence). CDR3 region: CSATRGGSSYNEQFF. In DNA form, the CDR3 reads TGCAGTGCTACGCGCGGGGGGAGCTCCTACAATGAGCAGTTCTTC.

This clonotype was counted ten times or more. The rearrangement links TRBV20-1 to TRBJ2-3, with D maybe TRBD2 (6 bases). This CDR3 comprises 15 residues. Per the germline V gene, CDR1 is DFQATT and CDR2 is SNEGSKA (reference sequence). V gave up 5 bases and J gave up 3 bases, with 18 bases separating them. The CDR3 loop is CSAGFRGGSTDTQYF. CDR3 in DNA: TGCAGTGCTGGTTTTCGGGGAGGATCGACAGATACGCAGTATTTT.

The J gene is TRBJ2-1, the V gene TRBV27; 8 bases are a match to TRBD1. J was trimmed by 3 bases and V by 9 bases; bases with no gene match: 16. The CDR3 runs to 17 residues. Germline V CDR1 and CDR2: MNHEY, SMNVEV (reference sequence). CDR3 nucleotide sequence: TGTGCCAGGAGTGACCGGGACAGGAGTAGGGTCTACAATGAGCAGTTCTTC. It yields the protein CARSDRDRSRVYNEQFF.

This clonotype was counted at least ten times. The CDR3 nucleotides read TGCAGTGTCTCCCGGGGGGGCTTGAGCTCCTACAATGAGCAGTTCTTC. Protein: CSVSRGGLSSYNEQFF. This chain links TRBV20-1 with TRBJ2-1, with TRBD2 matching over 8 bases. This CDR3 contains 16 residues. The junction had 11 bases not matched to a gene; V was cut back by 7 bases and J by 0 bases. CDR1 is DFQATT and CDR2 is SNEGSKA in the germline V gene (reference sequence).

This clonotype was seen repeatedly, ten times or more. This chain joins TRBV6-1 and TRBJ2-1, with 13 bases aligning to TRBD2. In germline, CDR1 is MNHNS, CDR2 SASEGT. With 4 bases clipped from V and 5 bases from J, the junction kept 5 bases outside the gene matches. The CDR3 has 16 residues. This CDR3 is CASSGTGTSGDNEQFF. CDR3 DNA sequence: TGTGCCAGCAGTGGAACCGGGACTAGCGGGGACAATGAGCAGTTCTTC.

CDR3 protein: CASSWEGLAGGLNIQYF. In nucleotides, the CDR3 is TGTGCCAGCAGCTGGGAGGGACTAGCGGGGGGGCTGAACATTCAGTACTTC. V is TRBV11-2 and J is TRBJ2-4; 16 nucleotides agree with TRBD2. CDR1 SGHAT and CDR2 FQNNGV come from the germline V gene. After removal of 4 bases from V and 7 bases from J, the junction contained 7 bases not matched to a gene. The CDR3 covers 17 residues.

This clonotype was recorded a few times. V gene TRBV6-1 combines with J gene TRBJ2-7, with D perhaps TRBD2 (6 bases). Per the germline V gene, CDR1 is MNHNS and CDR2 is SASEGT. V was clipped by 6 bases and J by 8 bases, with 20 bases between them. The CDR3 has 14 residues. Here the CDR3 reads CASRNGVLAYKQYF. The CDR3 DNA reads as TGTGCCAGCAGAAACGGAGTACTAGCATACAAGCAGTACTTC.

This clonotype was counted between two and nine times. One end of the junction fails to match germline, which may point to a read error. The V and J genes are TRBV5-1 and TRBJ1-2; D is uncertain. Per the germline V gene, CDR1 is SGHRS and CDR2 is YFSETQ. CDR3 size: 13 residues. The CDR3 here is CASGVGTVYAYTF. CDR3 sequence (DNA): TGCGCCAGCGGGGTCGGCACGGTGTATGCCTACACCTTC.

On this clonotype itself: Just one base apart from a much larger clone, this may be a read error. The chain is built from TRBV11-1 and TRBJ2-2, with D possibly TRBD2 on 6 matching bases. CDR3 length equals 14 residues. The germline V gene has CDR1 SGHAT and CDR2 FQDESV (reference sequence). CDR3 sequence: CASSLSINTGGLFF. The CDR3, as DNA: TGTGCCAGCAGCTTATCAATTAACACCGGGGGGCTGTTTTTT.

Ten or more counts support this clonotype. This chain connects TRBV5-1 to TRBJ1-1; a possible D gene is TRBD1 (5 bases). V was clipped by 5 bases and J by 3 bases, with 11 bases between them. Looked up from germline, CDR1 is SGHRS and CDR2 is YFSETQ. This CDR3 has 13 amino acids. In DNA, the CDR3 is TGCGCCAGCAGGGGGACGTCCTACACTGAAGCTTTCTTT. Translating gives CASRGTSYTEAFF.

This clonotype was found a few times. The chain employs TRBV7-9 and TRBJ2-1; D perhaps matches TRBD2 (7 bases). The CDR3 length is 13 residues. V was cut by 8 bases and J by 7 bases, with 15 bases left in between. In germline, CDR1 is SEHNR, CDR2 FQNEAQ (reference sequence). The CDR3 protein is CASEGGPWNEQFF. In DNA, the CDR3 is TGTGCCAGCGAGGGGGGGCCTTGGAATGAGCAGTTCTTC.

This clonotype was recorded many times. The chain combines TRBV11-1 with TRBJ2-5; TRBD1 matches 7 bases. V lost 3 bases to trimming and J lost 4 bases; unmatched junction nucleotides: 14. This CDR3 region has 17 residues. The V gene's germline CDR1 is SGHAT and CDR2 FQDESV (reference sequence). CDR3 in amino acids: CASSFRIDREGRETQYF. As DNA, the CDR3 is TGTGCCAGCAGCTTCCGCATCGACAGGGAAGGGCGAGAGACCCAGTACTTC.

This clonotype was observed a handful of times. The chain recombines TRBV7-6 with TRBJ1-3; D is possibly TRBD1 (5 bases). The CDR3 spans 19 residues. In germline, CDR1 is SGHVS, CDR2 FNYEAQ. Trimming cost V 4 bases and J 0 bases, with 22 bases left between them. The CDR3 DNA reads as TGTGCCAGCAGCTCCCTTCGTTTGTCCGGGGGTAGCTCTGGAAACACCATATATTTT. It specifies CASSSLRLSGGSSGNTIYF.

This clonotype occurred many times. The genes are TRBV28 and TRBJ1-5, with 9 bases lining up with TRBD1. The CDR3 is 15 amino acids. Germline CDR1 MDHEN, CDR2 SYDVKM. The trim removed 5 bases at V and 7 bases at J, leaving 9 bases unmatched. The DNA for the CDR3 is TGTGCCAGCAGTCTGAGACAGGGGGTTCGGCAGCCCCAGCATTTT. The encoded protein is CASSLRQGVRQPQHF.

The chain couples TRBV6-6 to TRBJ1-1; perhaps TRBD1 as D (6 bases). The V gene lost 2 bases and the J gene lost 8 bases, with 15 bases spanning the gap. Germline CDR1 and CDR2: MNHNY and SVGAGI (reference sequence). CDR3 length: 14 amino acids. CDR3 amino acids: CASSYGGARPEAFF. CDR3 sequence (DNA): TGTGCCAGCAGTTACGGGGGCGCGCGGCCAGAAGCTTTCTTT.

This clonotype was observed many times. The genes are TRBV29-1 and TRBJ2-7; the D call may be TRBD1 or TRBD2 (6 bases each). V gave up 6 bases and J gave up 6 bases, with 15 bases separating them. Germline V gives CDR1 SQVTM, CDR2 ANQGSEA. The CDR3 runs to 12 residues. Here the CDR3 DNA reads TGCAGCGTGGGAGGAGGACAGCGCGAGCAGTACTTC. Protein product: CSVGGGQREQYF.

This clonotype was counted many times. V gene TRBV7-9 combines with J gene TRBJ2-1; possibly TRBD1 for D (6 bases). The germline V gene has CDR1 SEHNR and CDR2 FQNEAQ (reference sequence). V was shortened by 5 bases and J by 4 bases, with 18 bases between the two germline ends. The CDR3 is 16 amino acids. In DNA form, the CDR3 reads TGTGCCAGCAGCCTCCCTGGACAGATTCGTTACAATGAGCAGTTCTTC. Amino acids: CASSLPGQIRYNEQFF.

This clonotype showed up many times. V is TRBV7-9 and J is TRBJ1-1, with D hard to call. The CDR3 length is 11 residues. Per the germline V gene, CDR1 is SEHNR and CDR2 is FQNEAQ (reference sequence). The ends were cut back, 3 bases at V and 3 bases at J, with 2 bases in the middle. CDR3 in amino acids: CASSFDTEAFF. CDR3 nucleotide sequence: TGTGCCAGCAGCTTTGACACTGAAGCTTTCTTT.

This clonotype appeared many times. This chain uses TRBV6-4 with TRBJ2-5; D perhaps matches TRBD2 (6 bases). Trimming left V 5 bases short and J 4 bases short, with 11 bases between. This CDR3 has 13 residues. Germline lookup yields CDR1 MRHNA and CDR2 SNTAGT. The CDR3 DNA is TGTGCCAGCAGTCTCCAGGAGGGAGAGACCCAGTACTTC. This encodes CASSLQEGETQYF.

This clonotype was seen at least ten times. V gene TRBV7-8 combines with J gene TRBJ2-1; D is unclear. Germline values: CDR1 SGHVS, CDR2 FQNEAQ. The V gene lost 3 bases and the J gene lost 5 bases, with 11 bases spanning the gap. The CDR3 is 14 residues long. The CDR3 is CASSFLARNNEQFF. The CDR3 nucleotides are TGTGCCAGCAGCTTCCTTGCAAGAAACAATGAGCAGTTCTTC.

This clonotype was detected many times. This chain connects TRBV7-9 to TRBJ1-2; D is perhaps TRBD1 (5 bases). There are 15 residues in the CDR3. The V gene's germline CDR1 is SEHNR and CDR2 FQNEAQ (reference sequence). V was trimmed by 0 bases and J by 0 bases, leaving 8 bases between them. CDR3 coding DNA: TGTGCCAGCAGCTTAGCCGGGGCAACTAACTATGGCTACACCTTC. It is translated as CASSLAGATNYGYTF. Full variable domain (remainder filled in from reference TRBV7-9 and TRBJ1-2): DTGVSQNPRHKITKRGQNVTFRCDPISEHNRLYWYRQTLGQGPEFLTYFQNEAQLEKSRLLSDRFSAERPKGSFSTLEIQRTEQGDSAMYLCASSLAGATNYGYTFGSGTRLTVV.

This clonotype was counted ten times or more. The rearrangement joins TRBV7-2 to TRBJ1-5; D ambiguous. The CDR3 runs 15 residues. The V end was cut by 5 bases, the J end by 1 base, with 12 bases between. CDR1 is SGHTA, CDR2 FQGNSA, per germline. The CDR3 here is CASSLRARSNQPQHF. The DNA for the CDR3 is TGTGCCAGCAGCCTCCGGGCCCGCAGCAATCAGCCCCAGCATTTT. Combining the CDR3 with reference TRBV7-2 and TRBJ1-5 gives the whole variable domain GAGVSQSPSNKVTEKGKDVELRCDPISGHTALYWYRQSLGQGLEFLIYFQGNSAPDKSGLPSDRFSAERTGGSVSTLTIQRTQQEDSAVYLCASSLRARSNQPQHFGDGTRLSIL.

This clonotype showed up many times. The chain combines TRBV7-2 with TRBJ1-1; 9 bases fit TRBD1. This CDR3 comprises 15 residues. CDR1 and CDR2 from the germline V gene are SGHTA and FQGNSA. J was trimmed by 1 base and V by 5 bases; bases with no gene match: 5. DNA for the CDR3: TGTGCCAGCAGCCCTGGACAGGGGAGGAACACTGAAGCTTTCTTT. It yields the protein CASSPGQGRNTEAFF.

This clonotype was seen at least ten times. CDR3 in amino acids: CSARLIGRDNSPLHF. CDR3 in DNA: TGCAGTGCTAGGCTCATCGGCAGAGATAATTCACCCCTCCACTTT. V gene TRBV20-1 combines with J gene TRBJ1-6; D gene uncertain. Trimming took 3 bases from V and 5 from J, leaving 14 bases between them. The CDR3 spans 15 residues. Looked up from germline, CDR1 is DFQATT and CDR2 is SNEGSKA (reference sequence).